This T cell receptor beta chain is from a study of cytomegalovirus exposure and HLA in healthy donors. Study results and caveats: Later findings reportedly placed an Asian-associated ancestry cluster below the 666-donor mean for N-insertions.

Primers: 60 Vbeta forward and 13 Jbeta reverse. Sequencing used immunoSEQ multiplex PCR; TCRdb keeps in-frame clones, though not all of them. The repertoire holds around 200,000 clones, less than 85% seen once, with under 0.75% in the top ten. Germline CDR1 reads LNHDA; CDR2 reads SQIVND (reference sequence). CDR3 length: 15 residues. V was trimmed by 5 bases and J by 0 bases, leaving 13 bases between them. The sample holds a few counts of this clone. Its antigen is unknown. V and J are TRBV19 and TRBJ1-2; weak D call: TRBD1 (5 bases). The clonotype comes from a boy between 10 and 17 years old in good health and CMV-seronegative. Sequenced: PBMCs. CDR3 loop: CASSETVLANYGYTF. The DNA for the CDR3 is TGTGCCAGTAGTGAGACAGTCCTAGCTAACTATGGCTACACCTTC.